This entry is about one TCR beta chain. Its antigen is as yet unknown. Repertoires were generated with immunoSEQ multiplex PCR, while TCRdb's copy carries only in-frame clones and drops some. The sample shows 150,000 to 200,000 clones, roughly 92% of them seen only once. These data belong to a study of T cell responses to AZD1222 COVID-19 vaccine. Study details: Some second doses came at about 4 weeks and others at about 12 weeks; these were pooled.

Study-wide results and caveats: Recipients of AZD1222 seropositive at baseline numbered only five or six. Among vaccine-associated CD4 TCRs, coverage spanned spike, with dominance at 160-218 and 743-854.

This CDR3 is built from 14 residues. The junction had 3 bases not matched to a gene; V was cut back by 4 bases and J by 2 bases. In germline, CDR1 is SGHRS, CDR2 YFSETQ. The V gene is TRBV5-1, the J gene TRBJ2-5; 9 nucleotides line up with TRBD2. This receptor was identified in an adult in good health. The sequencing used peripheral blood, collected on day 0 of AZD1222 vaccination. The CDR3 reads CASSLSGRQETQYF. The CDR3 region has the DNA TGCGCCAGCAGCCTTAGCGGGAGACAAGAGACCCAGTACTTC.